The table lists the clone carrying this T cell receptor beta chain with many counts. Its target is not known. Only healthy Caucasians were included as donors. These data come from a study of identical twins. General study results and limits: Analyses of zero insertions could be partly confounded by invariant MAIT and iNKT cells.

Germline CDR1 and CDR2: DFQATT and SNEGSKA (reference sequence). V was pared by 7 bases and J by 0 bases, with 7 bases between. The CDR3 runs to 12 residues. The authors used template switching to add a universal primer site and gave cDNA unique molecular identifiers. TCRdb independently ran MiXCR on the 5' RACE reads; one entry per CDR3 protein. The repertoire consists of 690,000 or so distinct CDR3 sequences, with 5.5% to 6.5% occurring once and the leading ten covering 1.5% to 2%. This receptor was identified in a man between 18 and 29 years old in good health. This sequence joins TRBV20-1 and TRBJ2-1; D ambiguous. The material sequenced was naive T cells sorted from blood. CDR3 DNA: TGCAGTGAATCCAGCTCCTACAATGAGCAGTTCTTC. It encodes CSESSSYNEQFF.